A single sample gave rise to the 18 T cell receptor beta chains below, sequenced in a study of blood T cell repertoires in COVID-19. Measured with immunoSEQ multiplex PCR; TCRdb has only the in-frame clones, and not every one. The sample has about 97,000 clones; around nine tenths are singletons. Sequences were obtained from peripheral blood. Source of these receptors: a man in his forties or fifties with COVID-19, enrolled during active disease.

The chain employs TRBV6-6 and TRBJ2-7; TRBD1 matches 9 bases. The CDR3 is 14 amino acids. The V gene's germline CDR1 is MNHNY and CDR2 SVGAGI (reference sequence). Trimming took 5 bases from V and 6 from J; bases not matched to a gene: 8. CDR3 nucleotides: TGTGCCAGCAGTCAGTCGGGACAGGGCTCCGAGCAGTACTTC. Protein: CASSQSGQGSEQYF.

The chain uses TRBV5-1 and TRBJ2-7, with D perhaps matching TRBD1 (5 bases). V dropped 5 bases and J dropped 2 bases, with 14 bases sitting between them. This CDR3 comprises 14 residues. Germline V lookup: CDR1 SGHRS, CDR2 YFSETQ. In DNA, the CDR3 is TGCGCCAGCAGACCCGCCGACAGCCCCTACGAGCAGTACTTC. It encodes CASRPADSPYEQYF.

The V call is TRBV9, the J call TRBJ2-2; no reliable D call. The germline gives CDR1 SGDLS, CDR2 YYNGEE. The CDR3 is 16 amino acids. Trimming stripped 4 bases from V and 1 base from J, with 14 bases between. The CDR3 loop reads CASSLRPYMNTGELFF. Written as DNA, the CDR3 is TGTGCCAGCAGCCTCCGCCCGTACATGAACACCGGGGAGCTGTTTTTT.

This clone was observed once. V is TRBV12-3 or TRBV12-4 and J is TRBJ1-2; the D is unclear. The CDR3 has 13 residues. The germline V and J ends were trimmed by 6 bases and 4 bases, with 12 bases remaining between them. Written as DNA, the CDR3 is TGTGCCAGCAGACTAGAGCGAGCCTATGGCTACACCTTC. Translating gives CASRLERAYGYTF.

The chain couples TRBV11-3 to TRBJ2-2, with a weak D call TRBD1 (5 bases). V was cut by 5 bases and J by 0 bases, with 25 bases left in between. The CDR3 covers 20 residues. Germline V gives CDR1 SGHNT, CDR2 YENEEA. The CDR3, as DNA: TGTGCCAGCAGCGGACGGTGGGGAAGGACAAACGCCTCGAACACCGGGGAGCTGTTTTTT. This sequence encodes CASSGRWGRTNASNTGELFF.

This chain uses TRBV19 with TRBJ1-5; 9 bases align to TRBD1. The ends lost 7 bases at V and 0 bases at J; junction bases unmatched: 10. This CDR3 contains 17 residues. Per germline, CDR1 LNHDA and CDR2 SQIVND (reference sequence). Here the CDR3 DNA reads TGTGCCAGTACCCCGTTGGACAGGGGAAATAGCAATCAGCCCCAGCATTTT. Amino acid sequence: CASTPLDRGNSNQPQHF.

The CDR3: CASSSDTGTGNQKLFF. The CDR3 DNA follows: TGTGCCAGCAGTTCAGATACCGGGACAGGGAATCAAAAACTGTTTTTT. The chain uses TRBV28 and TRBJ1-4; TRBD1 matches at 9 bases. Germline V gene data show CDR1 as MDHEN and CDR2 as SYDVKM. Trimming at V came to 4 bases and at J to 9 bases, leaving 12 bases not matched to a gene. The CDR3 length is 16 residues.

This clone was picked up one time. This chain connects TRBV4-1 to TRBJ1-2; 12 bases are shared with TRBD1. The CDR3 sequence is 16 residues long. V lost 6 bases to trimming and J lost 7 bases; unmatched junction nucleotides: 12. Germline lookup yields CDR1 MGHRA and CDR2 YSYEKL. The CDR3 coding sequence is TGCGCCAGCAGTCTGACGACGGGGACAGGGGGCGGTGGCTACACCTTC. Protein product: CASSLTTGTGGGGYTF.

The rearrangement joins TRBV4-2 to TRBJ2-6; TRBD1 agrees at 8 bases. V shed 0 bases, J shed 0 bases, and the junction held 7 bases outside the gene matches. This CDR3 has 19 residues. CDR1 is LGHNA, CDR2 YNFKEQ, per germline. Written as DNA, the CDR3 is TGTGCCAGCAGCCAAGAGTCCGGGACAGGTTCCTCTGGGGCCAACGTCCTGACTTTC. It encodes CASSQESGTGSSGANVLTF.

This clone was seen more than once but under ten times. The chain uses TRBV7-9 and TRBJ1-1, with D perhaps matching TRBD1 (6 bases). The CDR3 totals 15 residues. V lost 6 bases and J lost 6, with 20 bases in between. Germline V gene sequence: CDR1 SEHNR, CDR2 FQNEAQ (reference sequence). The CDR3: CASRPDSLSLAEAFF. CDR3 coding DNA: TGTGCCAGCAGACCGGACAGTCTGAGTTTGGCTGAAGCTTTCTTT.

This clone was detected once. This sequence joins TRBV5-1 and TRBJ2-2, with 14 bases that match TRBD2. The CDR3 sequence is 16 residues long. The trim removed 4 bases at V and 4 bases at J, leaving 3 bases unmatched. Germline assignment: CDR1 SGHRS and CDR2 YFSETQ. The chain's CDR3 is CASSMTSGGATGELFF. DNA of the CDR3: TGCGCCAGCAGCATGACTAGCGGGGGGGCCACCGGGGAGCTGTTTTTT.

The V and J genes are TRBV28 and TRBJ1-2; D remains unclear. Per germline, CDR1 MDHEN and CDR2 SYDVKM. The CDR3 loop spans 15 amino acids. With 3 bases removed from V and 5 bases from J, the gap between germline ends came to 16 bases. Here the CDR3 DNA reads TGTGCCAGCAGTTTGGGCGCCAACGGTCGGTATGGCTACACCTTC. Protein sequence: CASSLGANGRYGYTF.

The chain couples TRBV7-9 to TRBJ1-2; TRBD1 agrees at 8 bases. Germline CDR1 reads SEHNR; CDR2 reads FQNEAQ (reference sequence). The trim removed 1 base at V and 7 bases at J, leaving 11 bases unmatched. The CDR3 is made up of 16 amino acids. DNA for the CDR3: TGTGCCAGCAGCTTAGTAGGTGCAGGGGGCTCTAGTGGCTACACCTTC. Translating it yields CASSLVGAGGSSGYTF.

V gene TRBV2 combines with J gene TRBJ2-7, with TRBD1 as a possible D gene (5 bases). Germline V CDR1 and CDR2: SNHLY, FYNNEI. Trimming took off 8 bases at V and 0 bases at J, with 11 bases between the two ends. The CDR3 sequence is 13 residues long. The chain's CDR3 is CASGPTGSYEQYF. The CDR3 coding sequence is TGTGCCAGCGGACCAACAGGCTCCTACGAGCAGTACTTC. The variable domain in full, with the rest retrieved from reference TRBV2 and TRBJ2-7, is EPEVTQTPSHQVTQMGQEVILRCVPISNHLYFYWYRQILGQKVEFLVSFYNNEISEKSEIFDDQFSVERPDGSNFTLKIRSTKLEDSAMYFCASGPTGSYEQYFGPGTRLTVT.

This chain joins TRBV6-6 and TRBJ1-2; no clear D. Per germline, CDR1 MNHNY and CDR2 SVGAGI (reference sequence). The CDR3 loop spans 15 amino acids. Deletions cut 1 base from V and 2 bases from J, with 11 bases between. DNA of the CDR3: TGTGCCAGCAGTTACTATCTTACAGAAAACTATGGCTACACCTTC. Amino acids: CASSYYLTENYGYTF.

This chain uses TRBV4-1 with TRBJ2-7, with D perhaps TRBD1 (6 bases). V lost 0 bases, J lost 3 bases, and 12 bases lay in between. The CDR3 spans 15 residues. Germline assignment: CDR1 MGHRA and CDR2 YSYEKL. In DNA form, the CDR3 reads TGCGCCAGCAGCCAAGATCCTAGGACAGACTACGAGCAGTACTTC. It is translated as CASSQDPRTDYEQYF.

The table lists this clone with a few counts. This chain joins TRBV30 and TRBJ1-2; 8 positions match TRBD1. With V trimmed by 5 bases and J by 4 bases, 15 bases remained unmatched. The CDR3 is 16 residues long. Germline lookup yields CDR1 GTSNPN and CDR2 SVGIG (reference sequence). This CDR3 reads CAWSLGGTGQIYGYTF. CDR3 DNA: TGTGCCTGGTCCCTTGGCGGGACAGGACAAATCTATGGCTACACCTTC.

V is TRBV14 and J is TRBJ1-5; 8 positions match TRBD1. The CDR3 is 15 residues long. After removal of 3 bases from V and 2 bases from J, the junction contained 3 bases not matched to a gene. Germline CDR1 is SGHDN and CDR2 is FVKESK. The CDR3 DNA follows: TGTGCCAGCAGCCAGTCGACAGGGGGCAATCAGCCCCAGCATTTT. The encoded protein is CASSQSTGGNQPQHF.